The 30 T cell receptor beta chains below were found in one sample sequenced in a study of cytomegalovirus exposure and HLA in healthy donors. PCR involved 60 Vbeta and 13 Jbeta primers. Using immunoSEQ multiplex PCR, the repertoire was profiled, and TCRdb retains in-frame clones only, with some absent. Of about 160,000 clones in the sample, about 80% were seen once. Sequencing was carried out using PBMCs. Every receptor here comes from a man under 40 in good health and CMV-seronegative.

This chain uses TRBV11-3 with TRBJ2-3, with D possibly being TRBD1 (6 bases). The CDR3 is made up of 15 amino acids. Trimming shortened V by 1 base and J by 1 base, and 9 bases separated the two germline ends. Germline loops: CDR1 SGHNT, CDR2 YENEEA. The CDR3: CASSLAPGGTDTQYF. The CDR3 nucleotides read TGTGCCAGCAGCTTAGCTCCAGGGGGCACAGATACGCAGTATTTT.

V is TRBV11-2 and J is TRBJ1-6, with no clear D. Germline V gene data show CDR1 as SGHAT and CDR2 as FQNNGV. The CDR3 sequence is 14 residues long. V was shortened by 1 base and J by 9 bases, with 10 bases between the two germline ends. DNA of the CDR3: TGTGCCAGCAGCTTAGGGCAGTTAAGTTCACCCCTCCACTTT. Translating gives CASSLGQLSSPLHF.

The rearrangement uses TRBV7-2 and TRBJ2-2, with D possibly matching TRBD1 (6 bases). The CDR3 has 16 amino acids. The V end lost 6 bases, the J end lost 0 bases, and 14 bases lay between the germline ends. Germline CDR1 is SGHTA and CDR2 is FQGNSA. The CDR3 reads CASRFRTDANTGELFF. In DNA, the CDR3 is TGTGCCAGCAGGTTTAGGACAGATGCGAACACCGGGGAGCTGTTTTTT.

This clone was observed a few times. The chain uses TRBV6-1 and TRBJ2-1; 8 bases line up with TRBD2. This CDR3 is 14 amino acids long. Germline V gives CDR1 MNHNS, CDR2 SASEGT. V shed 6 bases and J 10 bases; nucleotides not matched to a gene: 11. This CDR3 is CASSQGLEGREQFF. CDR3 DNA sequence: TGTGCCAGCAGCCAGGGACTAGAGGGGCGAGAGCAGTTCTTC.

This chain connects TRBV5-1 to TRBJ1-1; perhaps TRBD1 as D (5 bases). The CDR3 loop spans 13 amino acids. V gave up 4 bases and J gave up 5 bases, with 12 bases separating them. Germline loops: CDR1 SGHRS, CDR2 YFSETQ. For the CDR3, the DNA is TGCGCCAGCAGCCAGACAGTACAAACTGAAGCTTTCTTT. It encodes CASSQTVQTEAFF.

This clone was recorded a few times. J is TRBJ1-2 and V is TRBV28; D is ambiguous. The CDR3 sequence is 16 residues long. Germline loops: CDR1 MDHEN, CDR2 SYDVKM. V was clipped by 6 bases and J by 4 bases, with 21 bases between them. The CDR3 loop is CASRGAGGSMSYGYTF. CDR3 nucleotide sequence: TGTGCCAGCAGAGGTGCGGGAGGGTCGATGAGCTATGGCTACACCTTC.

This chain links TRBV6-1 with TRBJ2-3; 8 positions match TRBD2. CDR1 and CDR2 from the germline V gene are MNHNS and SASEGT. V shed 3 bases, J shed 0 bases, and the junction held 5 bases outside the gene matches. The CDR3 has 16 residues. For the CDR3, the DNA is TGTGCCAGCAGTGACGGGGGGGCCGGTAGCACAGATACGCAGTATTTT. Translation gives CASSDGGAGSTDTQYF.

The chain uses TRBV6-5 and TRBJ2-5; no clear D. The J call may be in error: the DNA end matches TRBJ2-7 better. Per germline, CDR1 MNHEY and CDR2 SVGAGI. The CDR3 has 11 amino acids. The DNA for the CDR3 is TGTGCCACCAAACGGTATGCCGAGCAGTACTTC. Amino acid sequence: CATKRYAEQYF.

This sequence joins TRBV4-1 and TRBJ2-7, with D tentatively TRBD2 (6 bases). The length of the CDR3 is 15 residues. Germline V lookup: CDR1 MGHRA, CDR2 YSYEKL. With 0 bases removed from V and 7 bases from J, the gap between germline ends came to 16 bases. In DNA form, the CDR3 reads TGCGCCAGCAGCCAAGATGAGGGTGCAGGGAGGGAGCAGTACTTC. Its translation: CASSQDEGAGREQYF.

This chain connects TRBV11-2 to TRBJ2-2; TRBD1 matches 7 bases. The germline V gene has CDR1 SGHAT and CDR2 FQNNGV. The trim removed 1 base at V and 9 bases at J, leaving 5 bases unmatched. The CDR3 loop spans 14 amino acids. The CDR3 DNA reads as TGTGCCAGCAGCTTAGGACAGGGACCCCGGGAGCTGTTTTTT. This translates into CASSLGQGPRELFF.

The gene calls are TRBV28 and TRBJ2-4; perhaps TRBD2 as D (7 bases). The germline gives CDR1 MDHEN, CDR2 SYDVKM. V lost 3 bases, J lost 2 bases, and 14 bases lay in between. CDR3 length: 16 residues. CDR3 coding DNA: TGTGCCAGCAGTTTTCGGGGGAGGGGGTCCAAAAACATTCAGTACTTC. Protein sequence: CASSFRGRGSKNIQYF.

The sample holds a few counts of this clone. V is TRBV7-8 and J is TRBJ1-1; tentatively, D is TRBD1 (5 bases). The germline V and J ends were trimmed by 3 bases and 1 base, with 9 bases remaining between them. Germline V CDR1 and CDR2: SGHVS, FQNEAQ. The length of the CDR3 is 14 residues. This CDR3 is CASSFGHQNTEAFF. DNA for the CDR3: TGTGCCAGCAGCTTCGGACATCAGAACACTGAAGCTTTCTTT.

The rearrangement links TRBV19 to TRBJ2-7; 8 bases align to TRBD1. The CDR3 is made up of 17 amino acids. V shed 1 base, J shed 2 bases, and the junction held 10 bases outside the gene matches. Germline V gene data show CDR1 as LNHDA and CDR2 as SQIVND (reference sequence). The CDR3 DNA sequence: TGTGCCAGTAGTATAGCTTCGCCGAGACAGGGGACCTACGAGCAGTACTTC. It codes for CASSIASPRQGTYEQYF.

The chain has TRBV7-8 and TRBJ2-3; the match to TRBD2 covers 9 bases. Trimming removed 1 base from V and 6 bases from J; junction bases left unmatched: 14. Per the germline V gene, CDR1 is SGHVS and CDR2 is FQNEAQ. CDR3 length: 18 amino acids. The DNA of the CDR3 is TGTGCCAGCAGCTTAGTCTATGTGTGGCGGGGGGGCTTCGATACGCAGTATTTT. This encodes CASSLVYVWRGGFDTQYF.

The CDR3 DNA reads as TGTGCCAGCAGTTACTACCCAGGGCGAGTCACAGATACGCAGTATTTT. Its protein product is CASSYYPGRVTDTQYF. The V and J genes are TRBV6-6 and TRBJ2-3; D may be TRBD1 (5 bases). The CDR3 is made up of 16 amino acids. CDR1 and CDR2 from the germline V gene are MNHNY and SVGAGI (reference sequence). Trimming left V 1 base short and J 2 bases short, with 13 bases between.

This chain joins TRBV7-8 and TRBJ2-5; 10 positions match TRBD1. This CDR3 contains 16 residues. V dropped 7 bases and J dropped 0; count of bases not matched to a gene: 8. Germline assignment: CDR1 SGHVS and CDR2 FQNEAQ. In DNA form, the CDR3 reads TGTGCCAGCACCCAGAGACAGGGGGCCAACCAAGAGACCCAGTACTTC. It specifies CASTQRQGANQETQYF.

The J gene is TRBJ1-1, the V gene TRBV30; D perhaps matches TRBD1 (6 bases). Germline V gene sequence: CDR1 GTSNPN, CDR2 SVGIG (reference sequence). The CDR3 sequence is 12 residues long. V was trimmed by 2 bases and J by 9 bases, leaving 13 bases between them. The CDR3 bases are TGTGCCTGGAGTAAGCAGGGGCAGAAAGCTTTCTTT. This codes for CAWSKQGQKAFF.

The rearrangement uses TRBV7-2 and TRBJ1-2, with a possible D match to TRBD1 (5 bases). This CDR3 is built from 15 residues. Germline V lookup: CDR1 SGHTA, CDR2 FQGNSA. The ends were cut back, 1 base at V and 4 bases at J, with 13 bases in the middle. The CDR3 coding sequence is TGTGCCAGCAGCTTAGATGGGACTCCCGTCTATGGCTACACCTTC. Protein: CASSLDGTPVYGYTF.

This clone was counted a single time. The chain joins TRBV10-2 to TRBJ1-1, with no clear D. V was clipped by 8 bases and J by 8 bases, with 12 bases between them. CDR1 and CDR2 from the germline V gene are WSHSY and SAAADI. CDR3 length: 11 amino acids. The CDR3 sequence is CASSAAAEAFF. The CDR3, as DNA: TGCGCCAGCTCAGCGGCAGCCGAAGCTTTCTTT.

The table lists this clone with a count of one. The genes are TRBV9 and TRBJ1-5; D is uncertain. This CDR3 is 13 amino acids long. Germline CDR1 reads SGDLS; CDR2 reads YYNGEE. V was shortened by 1 base and J by 2 bases, with 4 bases between the two germline ends. CDR3 loop: CASSVLGNQPQHF. CDR3 bases: TGTGCCAGCAGCGTATTAGGCAATCAGCCCCAGCATTTT. Supplemented by reference TRBV9 and TRBJ1-5, the full variable domain reads DSGVTQTPKHLITATGQRVTLRCSPRSGDLSVYWYQQSLDQGLQFLIQYYNGEERAKGNILERFSAQQFPDLHSELNLSSLELGDSALYFCASSVLGNQPQHFGDGTRLSIL.

The gene calls are TRBV10-3 and TRBJ2-5; 9 nucleotides line up with TRBD2. The J call may be incorrect, as the DNA end agrees better with TRBJ2-7. Germline assignment: CDR1 ENHRY and CDR2 SYGVKD. CDR3 length: 17 amino acids. The CDR3, as DNA: TGTGCCATCAGGACGACTAGCGGAGCGTCCAGCTCCTACGAGCAGTACTTC. This encodes CAIRTTSGASSSYEQYF.

The chain has TRBV4-2 and TRBJ1-1; D not certain. V was clipped by 6 bases and J by 0 bases, with 8 bases between them. The CDR3 has 13 amino acids. Germline loops: CDR1 LGHNA, CDR2 YNFKEQ. The CDR3 loop reads CASRRDMNTEAFF. CDR3 coding DNA: TGTGCCAGCAGAAGAGACATGAACACTGAAGCTTTCTTT.

The chain is built from TRBV19 and TRBJ1-2, with D maybe TRBD1 (6 bases). Trimming left V 5 bases short and J 4 bases short, with 17 bases between. The CDR3 is made up of 15 amino acids. Germline loops: CDR1 LNHDA, CDR2 SQIVND (reference sequence). CDR3 DNA: TGTGCCAGTAGTTTTTCCTCCGGGGGGCTCTATGGCTACACCTTC. Amino acids: CASSFSSGGLYGYTF. Full variable domain (missing parts from reference TRBV19 and TRBJ1-2): DGGITQSPKYLFRKEGQNVTLSCEQNLNHDAMYWYRQDPGQGLRLIYYSQIVNDFQKGDIAEGYSVSREKKESFPLTVTSAQKNPTAFYLCASSFSSGGLYGYTFGSGTRLTVV.

V and J are TRBV11-2 and TRBJ2-7, with 9 bases aligning to TRBD2. J was trimmed by 9 bases and V by 3 bases; bases with no gene match: 12. The CDR3 is 15 amino acids. Germline CDR1 and CDR2: SGHAT and FQNNGV. The chain's CDR3 is CASSFIAGASPGQYF. DNA of the CDR3: TGTGCCAGCAGCTTCATAGCGGGAGCCTCCCCAGGGCAGTACTTC.

The gene calls are TRBV5-1 and TRBJ2-3; 9 bases line up with TRBD2. Per the germline V gene, CDR1 is SGHRS and CDR2 is YFSETQ. This CDR3 region has 19 residues. Trimming took 1 base from V and 1 from J; bases not matched to a gene: 13. The CDR3 is CASSLNVGGRAAGTDTQYF. The CDR3 DNA reads as TGCGCCAGCAGCTTGAATGTGGGCGGGAGGGCCGCGGGCACAGATACGCAGTATTTT.

The chain links TRBV25-1 to TRBJ1-4; perhaps TRBD1 as D (6 bases). The germline CDR1 and CDR2 sequences are MGHDK and SYGVNS. V lost 2 bases and J 7 bases, leaving 8 bases between the germline ends. The CDR3 is made up of 13 amino acids. CDR3 sequence: CASSEGGGEKLFF. CDR3 DNA sequence: TGTGCCAGCAGTGAAGGGGGCGGTGAAAAACTGTTTTTT.

The chain uses TRBV5-6 and TRBJ1-1; 7 nucleotides match TRBD1. Germline V lookup: CDR1 SGHDT, CDR2 YYEEEE. V dropped 1 base and J dropped 1; count of bases not matched to a gene: 13. The CDR3 runs 18 residues. CDR3 bases: TGTGCCAGCAGCTTGAATACAGGGGTCGGAAAAAGGAACACTGAAGCTTTCTTT. Protein product: CASSLNTGVGKRNTEAFF.

The chain couples TRBV30 to TRBJ1-1; no reliable D call. The CDR3 is made up of 11 amino acids. Germline CDR1 GTSNPN, CDR2 SVGIG (reference sequence). Trimming removed 5 bases from V and 3 bases from J, with 7 bases in between. This chain's CDR3 is CAWGGYTEAFF. The CDR3 DNA reads as TGTGCCTGGGGAGGATACACTGAAGCTTTCTTT.

The chain employs TRBV6-5 and TRBJ2-2, with TRBD1 matching over 7 bases. V shed 2 bases, J shed 6 bases, and the junction held 9 bases outside the gene matches. Germline assignment: CDR1 MNHEY and CDR2 SVGAGI. The CDR3 has 16 amino acids. As DNA, the CDR3 is TGTGCCAGCAGTTACCCTTCGACAGGGCCCCCCGGGGAGCTGTTTTTT. It codes for CASSYPSTGPPGELFF.

The chain uses TRBV4-3 and TRBJ1-4, with D perhaps TRBD1 (5 bases). The CDR3 spans 15 residues. Germline values: CDR1 LGHNA, CDR2 YSLEER. With 3 bases removed from V and 5 bases from J, the gap between germline ends came to 13 bases. The CDR3 sequence is CASSQGGDLNEKLFF. In nucleotides, the CDR3 is TGCGCCAGCAGCCAGGGGGGGGATCTGAATGAAAAACTGTTTTTT.